This TCR beta chain appears in the sequencing data of a study of vaccination effects on CD4 cells after COVID-19. Comment on this clone: Its target is not known.

Method: immunoSEQ multiplex PCR; TCRdb's copy keeps in-frame clones and lacks some. This sample has some 30,000 clones, with more than 65% found just once. The V gene end was trimmed by 3 bases and the J gene end by 4 bases; junction bases not matched to a gene: 5. Germline V CDR1 and CDR2: DFQATT, SNEGSKA (reference sequence). This CDR3 spans 13 amino acids. Study findings and constraints: Clones arising from infection and from vaccination showed marked clonal contraction late after vaccination. After vaccination of healthy people, only 1 of 255 vaccine-induced clones cross-reacted with common cold coronaviruses.

Peptide-pool stimulation followed by sequencing identified expanded antigen-specific CD4+ clonotypes in the ViraFEST assay. The culture ran for under eleven days, and then CD4+ T cells were isolated. Either the mRNA-1273 or the BNT162b2 vaccine was given to participants as two doses. They grew roughly 2 million PBMC in each well, adding around 10 IU/ml IL-2 and about 9.5 ug/ml peptides. At days 3 and 7, half of the medium was exchanged for IL-2 medium. The sample was CD4+ T cells from PBMCs cultured with HCoV-229E spike peptides, taken after COVID-19 vaccination. V usage is TRBV20-1 and J usage is TRBJ1-2, with 7 nucleotides matching TRBD1. This sequence originates from a human donor who received a COVID-19 vaccine. The DNA of the CDR3 is TGCAGTGCTAGTTCTCCAGGGGGCTATGGCTACACCTTC. This codes for CSASSPGGYGYTF.